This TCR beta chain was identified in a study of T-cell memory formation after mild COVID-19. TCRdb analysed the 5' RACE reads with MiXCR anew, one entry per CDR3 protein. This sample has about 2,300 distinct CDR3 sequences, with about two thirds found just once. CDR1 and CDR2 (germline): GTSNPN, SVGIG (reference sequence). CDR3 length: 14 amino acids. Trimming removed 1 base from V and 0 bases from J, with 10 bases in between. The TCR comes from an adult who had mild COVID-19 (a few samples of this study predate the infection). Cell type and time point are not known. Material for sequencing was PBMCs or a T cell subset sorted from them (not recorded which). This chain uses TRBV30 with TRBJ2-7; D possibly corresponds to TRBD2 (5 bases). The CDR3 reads CAWSEGGASYEQYF. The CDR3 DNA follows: TGTGCCTGGAGTGAAGGAGGTGCCTCCTACGAGCAGTACTTC. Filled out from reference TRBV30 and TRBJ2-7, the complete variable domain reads SQTIHQWPATLVQPVGSPLSLECTVEGTSNPNLYWYRQAAGRGLQLLFYSVGIGQISSEVPQNLSASRPQDRQFILSSKKLLLSDSGFYLCAWSEGGASYEQYFGPGTRLTVT.